This TCR beta chain was identified during a study of blood T cell repertoires in COVID-19. Overall study context: Sites in the United States, Italy and Spain provided acute and convalescent COVID-19 samples. From T cells, B-cell-depleted T cells, or PBMCs came the material, which was cDNA or gDNA.

Germline V CDR1 and CDR2: SGHRS, YFSETQ. The CDR3 contains 14 residues. Between the trimmed V and J ends, which lost 4 bases and 5 bases, there was a span of 14 bases. Clones were read by immunoSEQ multiplex PCR, and TCRdb kept only the in-frame ones, dropping some. The table lists under 500,000 clones, around nine tenths of them singletons, with approximately 4.3% in the top ten. The sequence derives from a woman in her 30s with acute or convalescent COVID-19. The chain links TRBV5-1 to TRBJ2-3; D is uncertain. Sequencing was carried out using peripheral blood. The CDR3 region has the DNA TGCGCCAGCAGCGCCCGCCCCACCGGAGATACGCAGTATTTT. It encodes CASSARPTGDTQYF.